Sequencing of this TCR beta chain was carried out in a study of OX40 agonist ivuxolimab in advanced cancers. Only in-frame clones appear in the TCRdb table, and some are missing; sequencing was by immunoSEQ multiplex PCR. The sample contains 65,000 to 70,000 clones, around 90% of which appear only once. This clonotype was sampled from an adult with an advanced solid tumor such as melanoma, head and neck, liver or kidney cancer. Material: CD4+ or CD8+ T cells sorted from blood, obtained in a trial of the OX40 agonist ivuxolimab.

In nucleotides, the CDR3 is TGTGCCTGGAGAAGCACTAGCGGGAGGTTGGGTACGCAGTATTTT. Its translation is CAWRSTSGRLGTQYF. This chain connects TRBV30 to TRBJ2-3; 12 bases map to TRBD2. The ends lost 3 bases at V and 8 bases at J; junction bases unmatched: 9. The CDR3 consists of 15 residues. The germline V gene encodes CDR1 GTSNPN and CDR2 SVGIG (reference sequence).